The clone carrying this T cell receptor (beta chain) was seen a few times. Germline-derived CDR1 and CDR2 are MDHEN and SYDVKM. The CDR3 has 14 residues. The V gene lost 6 bases and the J gene lost 0 bases, with 10 bases spanning the gap. It was with unique molecular identifiers that the TCRbeta library was prepared. One entry per CDR3 protein results from TCRdb running MiXCR on the PCR reads. This table holds nearly 400,000 distinct CDR3 sequences, roughly 21% found once. This specimen comes from a study of T-cell reconstitution after alpha-beta-depleted transplantation in children. This TCR was sampled from a human donor who donated a stem cell graft to a child with acute myeloid leukemia. This sample comprised PBMCs from the stem cell graft donor, obtained from the stem cell graft. This chain joins TRBV28 and TRBJ2-3; D is ambiguous. The CDR3 protein is CASSGSPSTDTQYF. The CDR3 DNA sequence: TGTGCCAGCAGCGGTAGTCCAAGCACAGATACGCAGTATTTT.